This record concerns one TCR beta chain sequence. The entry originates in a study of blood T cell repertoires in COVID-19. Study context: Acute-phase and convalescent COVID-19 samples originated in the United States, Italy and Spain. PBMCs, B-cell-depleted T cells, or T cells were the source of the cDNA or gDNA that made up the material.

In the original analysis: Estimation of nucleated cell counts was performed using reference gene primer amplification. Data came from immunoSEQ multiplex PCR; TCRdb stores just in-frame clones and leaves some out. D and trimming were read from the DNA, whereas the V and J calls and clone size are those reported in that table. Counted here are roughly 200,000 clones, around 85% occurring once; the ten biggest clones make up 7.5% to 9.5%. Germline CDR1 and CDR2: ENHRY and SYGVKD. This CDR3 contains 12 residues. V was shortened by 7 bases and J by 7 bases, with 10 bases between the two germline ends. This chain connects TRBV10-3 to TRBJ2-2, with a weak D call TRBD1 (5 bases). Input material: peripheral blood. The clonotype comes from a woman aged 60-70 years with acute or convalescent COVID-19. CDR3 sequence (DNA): TGTGCCATCAACCAGGGCCGCGGGGAGCTGTTTTTT. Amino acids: CAINQGRGELFF.